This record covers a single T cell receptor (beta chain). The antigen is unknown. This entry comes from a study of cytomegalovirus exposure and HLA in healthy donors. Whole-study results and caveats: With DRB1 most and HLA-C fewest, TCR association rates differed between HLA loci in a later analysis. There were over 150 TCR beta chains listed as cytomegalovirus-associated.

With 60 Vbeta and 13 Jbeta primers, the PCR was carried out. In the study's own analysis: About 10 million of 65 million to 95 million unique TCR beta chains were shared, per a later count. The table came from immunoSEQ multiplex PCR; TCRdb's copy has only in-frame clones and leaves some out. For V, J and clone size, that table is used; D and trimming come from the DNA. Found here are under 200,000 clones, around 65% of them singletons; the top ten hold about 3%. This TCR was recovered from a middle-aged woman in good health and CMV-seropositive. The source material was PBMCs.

CDR3 sequence reads: CASSGTGGEQFF. CDR3 sequence (DNA): TGTGCCAGCAGCGGGACAGGCGGTGAGCAGTTCTTC. The gene calls are TRBV9 and TRBJ2-1, with 7 bases lining up with TRBD1. Germline V gene sequence: CDR1 SGDLS, CDR2 YYNGEE. CDR3 length: 12 amino acids. Germline trimming cut 3 bases from V and 9 bases from J; bases unmatched to any gene: 3.